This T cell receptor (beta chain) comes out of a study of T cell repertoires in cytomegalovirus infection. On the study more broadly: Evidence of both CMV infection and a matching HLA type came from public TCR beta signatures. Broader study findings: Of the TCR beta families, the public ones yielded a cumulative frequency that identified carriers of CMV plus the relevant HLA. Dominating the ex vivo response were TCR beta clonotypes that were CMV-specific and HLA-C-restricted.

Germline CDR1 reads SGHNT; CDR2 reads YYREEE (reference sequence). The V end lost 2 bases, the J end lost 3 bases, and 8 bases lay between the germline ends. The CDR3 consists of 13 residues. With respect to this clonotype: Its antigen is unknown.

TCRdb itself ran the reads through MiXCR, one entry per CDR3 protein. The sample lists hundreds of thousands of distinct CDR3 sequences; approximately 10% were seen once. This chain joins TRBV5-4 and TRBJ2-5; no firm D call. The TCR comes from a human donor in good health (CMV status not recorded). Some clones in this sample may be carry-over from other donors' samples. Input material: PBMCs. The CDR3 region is CASSLDWKETQYF. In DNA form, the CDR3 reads TGTGCCAGCAGCTTAGACTGGAAAGAGACCCAGTACTTC.